The rows below give T cell receptor beta chains drawn from one sample of a study of T-cell reconstitution after alpha-beta-depleted transplantation in children. TCRdb processed the PCR reads anew with MiXCR; each CDR3 protein has one entry. The data hold about 610,000 distinct CDR3 sequences, with over 9.5% observed a single time. The starting material was PBMCs from the stem cell graft donor, obtained from the stem cell graft. The receptor source for this set is a human donor who donated a stem cell graft to a child with acute myeloid leukemia. Each CDR3 is given with its conserved first and last residue. The D gene is left open where the match is weak. Only some rows state a clone size, as once, few, many or a class for expanded clones.

clone_size: few; j_call: TRBJ2-1; d_call: -; v_call: TRBV20-1; cdr3_aa: CSARPQGKMGNEQFF; cdr3_nt: TGCAGTGCTAGACCACAGGGTAAAATGGGCAATGAGCAGTTCTTC
clone_size: many; j_call: TRBJ2-1; d_call: TRBD1; v_call: TRBV9; cdr3_aa: CASSVDFTGGDEQFF; cdr3_nt: TGTGCCAGCAGCGTAGATTTCACAGGGGGCGATGAGCAGTTCTTC
clone_size: -; j_call: TRBJ2-7; d_call: -; v_call: TRBV7-2; cdr3_aa: CASSTFKSYEQYF; cdr3_nt: TGTGCCAGCAGCACATTCAAGAGCTACGAGCAGTACTTC
clone_size: few; j_call: TRBJ2-7; d_call: TRBD1; v_call: TRBV12-3/TRBV12-4; cdr3_aa: CASSLDQGRGRVEQYF; cdr3_nt: TGTGCCAGCAGTTTAGATCAAGGCAGGGGGCGCGTCGAGCAGTACTTC
clone_size: few; j_call: TRBJ2-5; d_call: -; v_call: TRBV4-3; cdr3_aa: CASSEGAGKETQYF; cdr3_nt: TGCGCCAGCAGCGAAGGGGCGGGGAAAGAGACCCAGTACTTC
clone_size: few; j_call: TRBJ2-6; d_call: -; v_call: TRBV11-1; cdr3_aa: CASSSPPEVGGYSGANVLTF; cdr3_nt: TGTGCCAGCAGCTCCCCTCCGGAGGTAGGAGGCTACTCTGGGGCCAACGTCCTGACTTTC
clone_size: many; j_call: TRBJ2-1; d_call: TRBD1; v_call: TRBV20-1; cdr3_aa: CSARDRVNSYNEQFF; cdr3_nt: TGCAGTGCTCGGGACAGGGTAAACTCCTACAATGAGCAGTTCTTC
clone_size: few; j_call: TRBJ2-7; d_call: -; v_call: TRBV3-1; cdr3_aa: CASRDLSSYEQYF; cdr3_nt: TGTGCCAGCAGGGACTTGAGCTCCTACGAGCAGTACTTC
clone_size: many; j_call: TRBJ2-7; d_call: -; v_call: TRBV7-2; cdr3_aa: CASSLVYEQYF; cdr3_nt: TGTGCCAGCAGCCTCGTTTACGAGCAGTACTTC
clone_size: many; j_call: TRBJ1-1; d_call: -; v_call: TRBV12-3/TRBV12-4; cdr3_aa: CASSLGYTEAFF; cdr3_nt: TGTGCCAGCAGTTTAGGTTACACTGAAGCTTTCTTT
clone_size: few; j_call: TRBJ2-1; d_call: -; v_call: TRBV5-5; cdr3_aa: CASSLAEIGPEQFF; cdr3_nt: TGTGCCAGCAGCTTGGCCGAGATAGGGCCGGAGCAGTTCTTC
clone_size: -; j_call: TRBJ2-7; d_call: -; v_call: TRBV4-2; cdr3_aa: CASSPGPIGRTRSYEQYF; cdr3_nt: TGTGCCAGCAGCCCCGGGCCCATCGGCAGAACTCGCTCCTACGAGCAGTACTTC
clone_size: few; j_call: TRBJ2-7; d_call: -; v_call: TRBV14; cdr3_aa: CASSPRTWGYEQYF; cdr3_nt: TGTGCCAGCAGCCCCCGGACCTGGGGCTACGAGCAGTACTTC
clone_size: few; j_call: TRBJ2-1; d_call: TRBD2; v_call: TRBV5-1; cdr3_aa: CASSLHRTSGIVYNEQFF; cdr3_nt: TGCGCCAGCAGCTTGCACCGGACTAGCGGTATAGTTTACAATGAGCAGTTCTTC
clone_size: many; j_call: TRBJ2-7; d_call: TRBD2; v_call: TRBV7-2; cdr3_aa: CASSLELAGAYEQYF; cdr3_nt: TGCGCCAGCAGCTTGGAACTAGCGGGGGCCTACGAGCAGTACTTC
clone_size: few; j_call: TRBJ2-1; d_call: TRBD2; v_call: TRBV4-3; cdr3_aa: CASSYGLGEKTEQFF; cdr3_nt: TGCGCCAGCAGCTACGGACTAGGGGAAAAAACTGAGCAGTTCTTC
clone_size: -; j_call: TRBJ1-4; d_call: -; v_call: TRBV7-6; cdr3_aa: CASSLASVGEKLFF; cdr3_nt: TGTGCCAGCAGCTTAGCTTCTGTCGGGGAAAAACTGTTTTTT
clone_size: few; j_call: TRBJ2-7; d_call: TRBD2; v_call: TRBV6-1; cdr3_aa: CASRLAGGRNEQYF; cdr3_nt: TGTGCCAGCCGACTAGCGGGAGGCCGGAACGAGCAGTACTTC
clone_size: few; j_call: TRBJ1-1; d_call: TRBD1; v_call: TRBV5-1; cdr3_aa: CASKLGGTGDFEAFF; cdr3_nt: TGCGCCAGCAAGCTTGGCGGGACAGGGGACTTTGAAGCTTTCTTT
clone_size: -; j_call: TRBJ2-7; d_call: TRBD2; v_call: TRBV4-3; cdr3_aa: CASSQISAGGGYEQYF; cdr3_nt: TGCGCCAGCAGCCAAATCTCCGCGGGAGGGGGGTACGAGCAGTACTTC
clone_size: -; j_call: TRBJ2-5; d_call: TRBD2; v_call: TRBV7-9; cdr3_aa: CASSLEVSGAKQETQYF; cdr3_nt: TGTGCCAGCAGCTTAGAGGTCAGCGGGGCTAAACAAGAGACCCAGTACTTC
clone_size: many; j_call: TRBJ1-3; d_call: -; v_call: TRBV6-5; cdr3_aa: CASSYGGPGNTIYF; cdr3_nt: TGTGCCAGCAGTTACGGCGGGCCTGGAAACACCATATATTTT
clone_size: few; j_call: TRBJ2-3; d_call: TRBD2; v_call: TRBV5-1; cdr3_aa: CAVPLTGGADTQYF; cdr3_nt: TGCGCCGTGCCCCTAACGGGAGGTGCAGATACGCAGTATTTT
clone_size: -; j_call: TRBJ2-7; d_call: -; v_call: TRBV18; cdr3_aa: CASSRLDSSPYEQYF; cdr3_nt: TGTGCCAGCTCACGCTTAGACAGTTCCCCCTACGAGCAGTACTTC
clone_size: few; j_call: TRBJ2-5; d_call: TRBD1; v_call: TRBV7-2; cdr3_aa: CASSSPGQGQETQYF; cdr3_nt: TGTGCCAGCAGCTCACCGGGACAGGGTCAAGAGACCCAGTACTTC
clone_size: many; j_call: TRBJ2-1; d_call: -; v_call: TRBV29-1; cdr3_aa: CSVEMTLRYNEQFF; cdr3_nt: TGCAGCGTTGAAATGACCTTACGCTACAATGAGCAGTTCTTC
clone_size: -; j_call: TRBJ2-7; d_call: -; v_call: TRBV12-3/TRBV12-4; cdr3_aa: CASTSQGRREYEQYF; cdr3_nt: TGTGCCAGCACCTCCCAGGGACGGAGGGAATACGAGCAGTACTTC
clone_size: -; j_call: TRBJ2-2; d_call: -; v_call: TRBV5-1; cdr3_aa: CASSSGRTNTGELFF; cdr3_nt: TGCGCCAGCAGTTCCGGACGGACGAACACCGGGGAGCTGTTTTTT
clone_size: many; j_call: TRBJ2-7; d_call: -; v_call: TRBV3-1; cdr3_aa: CASSSAGASRYEQYF; cdr3_nt: TGTGCCAGCAGCTCCGCCGGAGCCTCACGCTACGAGCAGTACTTC
clone_size: few; j_call: TRBJ2-6; d_call: -; v_call: TRBV7-8; cdr3_aa: CASSPLAGANVLTF; cdr3_nt: TGTGCCAGCAGCCCCCTGGCTGGGGCCAACGTCCTGACTTTC
clone_size: -; j_call: TRBJ1-4; d_call: -; v_call: TRBV29-1; cdr3_aa: CSVSGSVNEKLFF; cdr3_nt: TGCAGCGTTTCCGGCAGCGTTAATGAAAAACTGTTTTTT
clone_size: -; j_call: TRBJ2-5; d_call: -; v_call: TRBV3-1; cdr3_aa: CASSQLLGTLQETQYF; cdr3_nt: TGTGCCAGCAGCCAACTACTCGGGACGCTCCAAGAGACCCAGTACTTC
clone_size: few; j_call: TRBJ2-5; d_call: -; v_call: TRBV7-3; cdr3_aa: CASSPGSGYQETQYF; cdr3_nt: TGTGCCAGCAGCCCAGGATCCGGGTATCAGGAGACCCAGTACTTC
clone_size: few; j_call: TRBJ2-1; d_call: TRBD2; v_call: TRBV20-1; cdr3_aa: CSARGTSGRARHNEQFF; cdr3_nt: TGCAGTGCGAGGGGGACTAGCGGGAGGGCCCGTCACAATGAGCAGTTCTTC
clone_size: many; j_call: TRBJ1-1; d_call: TRBD1; v_call: TRBV7-3; cdr3_aa: CASSLSKQGSTEAFF; cdr3_nt: TGTGCCAGCAGCTTATCCAAACAGGGGAGCACTGAAGCTTTCTTT
clone_size: few; j_call: TRBJ2-7; d_call: TRBD1; v_call: TRBV28; cdr3_aa: CASSPSGQGVREQYF; cdr3_nt: TGTGCCAGCAGTCCTTCGGGACAGGGGGTACGCGAGCAGTACTTC
clone_size: few; j_call: TRBJ1-3; d_call: -; v_call: TRBV12-3/TRBV12-4; cdr3_aa: CASSLEQGRDTIYF; cdr3_nt: TGTGCCAGCAGTTTAGAGCAGGGGAGGGACACCATATATTTT